What follows are 3 T cell receptor beta chains derived from one specimen sequenced in a study of regulatory T cells in long-lasting Graves disease. Combining iRepertoire HTBI primers with Arm-PCR of CDR3 regions, the authors built TCR beta libraries. Using its own MiXCR run on the multiplex PCR reads, TCRdb lists one record per CDR3 protein. Seen here are more than 450,000 distinct CDR3 sequences, around 11% observed once, and the top ten hold approximately 9.6%. Time point meaning: newly diagnosed GD, antithyroid drugs for less than 3 months. Following extraction of RNA from PBMCs, that RNA was used to make the TCR library. A further study also used this sample, focusing on T cells in Graves' hyperthyroidism and ophthalmopathy.

Sequences were derived from peripheral blood mononuclear cells (PBMCs), sampled at new diagnosis, from a patient treated with antithyroid drugs. Receptors were obtained from a woman aged 25 to 39 with Graves disease.

This clonotype was observed a few times. The V and J genes are TRBV5-1 and TRBJ2-1; possible D gene TRBD2, 5 bases. Trimming shortened V by 6 bases and J by 0 bases, and 7 bases separated the two germline ends. The CDR3 has 13 residues. Looked up from germline, CDR1 is SGHRS and CDR2 is YFSETQ. CDR3 nucleotide sequence: TGCGCCAGCATGAGGGACTCCTACAATGAGCAGTTCTTC. This sequence encodes CASMRDSYNEQFF.

This clonotype was seen many times. The rearrangement uses TRBV5-1 and TRBJ2-7; 8 bases match TRBD1. After removal of 4 bases from V and 4 bases from J, the junction contained 10 bases not matched to a gene. Germline V lookup: CDR1 SGHRS, CDR2 YFSETQ. This CDR3 comprises 15 residues. The CDR3 is CASSHPDQGAYEQYF. CDR3 DNA: TGCGCCAGCAGCCACCCCGACCAGGGGGCTTACGAGCAGTACTTC. Using reference TRBV5-1 and TRBJ2-7 for the parts outside the CDR3, the full variable domain is KAGVTQTPRYLIKTRGQQVTLSCSPISGHRSVSWYQQTPGQGLQFLFEYFSETQRNKGNFPGRFSGRQFSNSRSEMNVSTLELGDSALYLCASSHPDQGAYEQYFGPGTRLTVT.

At least ten counts were recorded for this clonotype. The chain employs TRBV7-2 and TRBJ2-4; perhaps TRBD1 as D (6 bases). Germline lookup yields CDR1 SGHTA and CDR2 FQGNSA. The CDR3 sequence is 16 residues long. V lost 1 base and J 0 bases, leaving 10 bases between the germline ends. CDR3 nucleotides: TGTGCCAGCAGCTTAGAGACAGGTTTAGCCAAAAACATTCAGTACTTC. Protein sequence: CASSLETGLAKNIQYF.